The source of this TCR beta chain is a study of T cells in Graves' hyperthyroidism and ophthalmopathy. Study conclusions and caveats: Ophthalmopathy stood apart from stable hyperthyroidism in a 13 V-J model.

This clonotype was picked up many times. Its specificity is unknown. V shed 10 bases and J shed 0 bases, with 13 bases lying between them. Germline CDR1 ENHRY, CDR2 SYGVKD. The CDR3 runs to 14 residues. Amplified TCR beta CDR3 regions derived from RNA transcripts. In the first-round RT-PCR of the TCR CDR3, the HTBI primer set was used. In TCRdb, the multiplex PCR reads were re-called with MiXCR into one record per CDR3 protein. The sample includes about half a million distinct CDR3 sequences, 24% of them seen just once. A Clinical Activity Score of at least 3, a NOSPECS grade of at least 4 and a duration under 3 months were recorded in the ophthalmopathy patients. Fresh peripheral blood, less than 11 ml of it, supplied the PBMCs.

The source is a woman aged 25-40 years with Graves' ophthalmopathy. Sequenced: blood. V usage is TRBV10-3 and J usage is TRBJ1-3; D might be TRBD1 (5 bases). The CDR3 reads CATGTYVSGNTIYF. The CDR3 nucleotides read TGTGCCACGGGGACTTACGTCTCTGGAAACACCATATATTTT.